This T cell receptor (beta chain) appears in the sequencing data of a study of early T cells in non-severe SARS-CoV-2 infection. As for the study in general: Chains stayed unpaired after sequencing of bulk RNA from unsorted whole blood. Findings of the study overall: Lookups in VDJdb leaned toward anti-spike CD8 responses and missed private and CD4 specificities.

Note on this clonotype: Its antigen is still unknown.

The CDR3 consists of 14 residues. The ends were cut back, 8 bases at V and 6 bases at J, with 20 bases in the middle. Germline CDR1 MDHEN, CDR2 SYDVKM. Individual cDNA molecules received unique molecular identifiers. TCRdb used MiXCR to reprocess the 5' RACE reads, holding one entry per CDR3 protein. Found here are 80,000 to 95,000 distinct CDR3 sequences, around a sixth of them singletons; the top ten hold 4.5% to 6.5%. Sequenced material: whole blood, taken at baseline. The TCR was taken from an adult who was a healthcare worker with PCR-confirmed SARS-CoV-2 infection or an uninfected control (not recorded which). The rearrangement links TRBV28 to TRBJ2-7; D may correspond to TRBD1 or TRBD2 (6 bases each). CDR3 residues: CASRQARGRGEQYF. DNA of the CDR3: TGTGCCAGCCGTCAAGCCCGGGGGCGCGGCGAGCAGTACTTC.